Below, 13 T cell receptor beta chains from the same sample are listed, as sequenced in a study of T cell clonotyping in hematopoietic cell transplantation. Repertoires were generated with immunoSEQ multiplex PCR, while TCRdb's copy carries only in-frame clones and drops some. The repertoire includes approximately 12,000 clones, roughly nine tenths of them detected once, and around a sixth sits in the top ten. Sequences were derived from PBMCs, sampled 100 days after allogeneic stem cell transplant. These receptors all come from a female patient aged 60 or older who had an allogeneic stem cell transplant from an unrelated donor, so the T cells may come from the graft donor. Some clones in this sample may be carry-over from other donors' samples.

J is TRBJ2-7 and V is TRBV27; 9 bases are shared with TRBD1. Losses at the gene ends were 0 bases for V and 5 bases for J; bases not matched to a gene: 5. From germline, CDR1 is MNHEY and CDR2 SMNVEV (reference sequence). CDR3 length equals 15 residues. CDR3 residues: CASSLSRQGGHEQYF. The CDR3 DNA reads as TGTGCCAGCAGTTTATCCCGACAGGGGGGCCACGAGCAGTACTTC.

Concerning this clone itself: A junction end diverges from the germline sequence, so it may reflect a read error. This chain connects TRBV6-7 to TRBJ1-3; 8 bases line up with TRBD1. TRBV6-7 is an ORF for which the function is uncertain. This CDR3 comprises 17 residues. The CDR3 here is CASSYSGDRPIGQRGFF. CDR3 in DNA: TGTGCCAGCAGTTACTCCGGGGACAGGCCTATCGGTCAACGTGGCTTTTTC.

The CDR3 DNA sequence: TGTGCCAGCAGCTTGACTCAGGGGCGTGGGGACAATGAGCAGTTCTTC. It translates to CASSLTQGRGDNEQFF. V gene TRBV7-6 combines with J gene TRBJ2-1; D is perhaps TRBD1 (6 bases). The length of the CDR3 is 16 residues. Trimming cost V 3 bases and J 5 bases, with 17 bases left between them. Germline V CDR1 and CDR2: SGHVS, FNYEAQ.

The CDR3 DNA reads TGTGCCAGCAGCTTACCAGGGGGTTCTAAAGGGGACGAGCAGTACTTC. Translation gives CASSLPGGSKGDEQYF. This chain joins TRBV5-6 and TRBJ2-7; 7 positions agree with TRBD1. CDR3 length: 16 amino acids. V shed 2 bases, J shed 5 bases, and the junction held 13 bases outside the gene matches. Germline loops: CDR1 SGHDT, CDR2 YYEEEE.

In its sample, this clone is medium-sized (0.01 to 0.1%). The chain is built from TRBV14 and TRBJ1-1; 7 bases fit TRBD1. The V segment lost 4 bases and the J segment 3 bases; nucleotides outside the gene matches: 5. This CDR3 is built from 14 residues. CDR1 and CDR2 from the germline V gene are SGHDN and FVKESK. The CDR3 is CASSLLQGYTEAFF. The CDR3 region has the DNA TGTGCCAGCAGCCTTTTACAGGGGTACACTGAAGCTTTCTTT.

V and J are TRBV6-5 and TRBJ2-7, with TRBD1 matching 7 bases. Germline CDR1 is MNHEY and CDR2 is SVGAGI. Trimming took 6 bases from V and 0 from J; bases not matched to a gene: 5. The length of the CDR3 is 14 residues. CDR3 residues: CASRRTGSSYEQYF. In nucleotides, the CDR3 is TGTGCCAGCAGACGGACAGGTAGCTCCTACGAGCAGTACTTC.

J is TRBJ1-2 and V is TRBV15; the match to TRBD1 covers 7 bases. CDR1 is LNHNV, CDR2 YYDKDF, per germline (reference sequence). V lost 5 bases and J lost 0; bases outside the gene matches: 12. The CDR3 runs to 17 residues. Here the CDR3 DNA reads TGTGCCACCAGCCCCCGGAGGACAGGAGCCTCTAACTATGGCTACACCTTC. Amino acids: CATSPRRTGASNYGYTF.

This sequence joins TRBV6-6 and TRBJ1-1, with 8 bases identical to TRBD1. V was clipped by 0 bases and J by 4 bases; unmatched bases: 4. The CDR3 runs to 15 residues. The germline CDR1 and CDR2 sequences are MNHNY and SVGAGI (reference sequence). This chain's CDR3 is CASSYSDRGGTEAFF. The DNA for the CDR3 is TGTGCCAGCAGTTACTCAGACAGGGGTGGCACTGAAGCTTTCTTT.

The V and J genes are TRBV9 and TRBJ2-1, with 7 nucleotides matching TRBD2. V shed 0 bases, J shed 8 bases, and the junction held 5 bases outside the gene matches. Germline V gene data show CDR1 as SGDLS and CDR2 as YYNGEE. The length of the CDR3 is 14 residues. The CDR3 sequence: CASSVGRLAYEQFF. Here the CDR3 DNA reads TGTGCCAGCAGCGTAGGGAGACTAGCCTATGAGCAGTTCTTC.

In nucleotides, the CDR3 is TGTGCCAGCAGTTTAGACAGGGGGGACGAGCAGTACTTC. Its translation is CASSLDRGDEQYF. The rearrangement links TRBV28 to TRBJ2-7; 9 positions match TRBD1. Germline CDR1 and CDR2: MDHEN and SYDVKM. The CDR3 length is 13 residues. With V trimmed by 2 bases and J by 5 bases, 1 base remained unmatched. Looking up the rest from reference TRBV28 and TRBJ2-7 gives the full variable domain: DVKVTQSSRYLVKRTGEKVFLECVQDMDHENMFWYRQDPGLGLRLIYFSYDVKMKEKGDIPEGYSVSREKKERFSLILESASTNQTSMYLCASSLDRGDEQYFGPGTRLTVT.

CDR3 sequence (DNA): TGTGCCAGCAGCCCTTTAGCGGGAGTAGGGACCGGGGAGCTGTTTTTT. The encoded protein is CASSPLAGVGTGELFF. This rearrangement joins TRBV5-6 to TRBJ2-2, with TRBD2 matching over 9 bases. Unmatched junction bases numbered 9, after V lost 4 bases and J lost 5 bases. The CDR3 sequence is 16 residues long. In germline, CDR1 is SGHDT, CDR2 YYEEEE.

CDR3 region: CASFQGRGQPQHF. The CDR3 DNA reads TGTGCCAGCTTTCAGGGGCGCGGTCAGCCCCAGCATTTT. This sequence joins TRBV6-5 and TRBJ1-5, with a weak D call TRBD1 (6 bases). This CDR3 is built from 13 residues. V was pared by 8 bases and J by 6 bases, with 14 bases between. Germline loops: CDR1 MNHEY, CDR2 SVGAGI.

The rearrangement links TRBV27 to TRBJ2-7; 8 positions agree with TRBD2. The V gene end was trimmed by 5 bases and the J gene end by 4 bases; junction bases not matched to a gene: 13. CDR3 length equals 16 residues. Germline values: CDR1 MNHEY, CDR2 SMNVEV (reference sequence). DNA of the CDR3: TGTGCCAGCAGTCCTCTAGCGGGCCGGGGGATTTACGAGCAGTACTTC. It specifies CASSPLAGRGIYEQYF.